The 18 T cell receptor beta chains below all came from one sample that was sequenced in a study of cytomegalovirus exposure and HLA in healthy donors. PCR was performed using 60 Vbeta and 13 Jbeta primers. Only in-frame clones appear in the TCRdb table, and some are missing; sequencing was by immunoSEQ multiplex PCR. The table includes some 90,000 clones, around four fifths detected once. The sample consisted of PBMCs. The receptors were sampled from a man between 25 and 39 years old in good health and CMV-seronegative.

The J gene is TRBJ1-1, the V gene TRBV7-2; D is unclear. Trimming shortened V by 6 bases and J by 8 bases, and 19 bases separated the two germline ends. The V gene's germline CDR1 is SGHTA and CDR2 FQGNSA. The CDR3 has 14 amino acids. The CDR3 loop is CASSPEAGISEAFF. In nucleotides, the CDR3 is TGTGCCAGCAGTCCAGAGGCGGGAATATCGGAAGCTTTCTTT.

The chain links TRBV6-5 to TRBJ2-7, with 9 bases lining up with TRBD1. The germline V gene has CDR1 MNHEY and CDR2 SVGAGI. CDR3 length equals 15 residues. V gave up 4 bases and J gave up 2 bases; unmatched junction bases: 6. CDR3 region: CASSFPTGGTYEQYF. In DNA, the CDR3 is TGTGCCAGCAGTTTCCCGACAGGGGGAACCTACGAGCAGTACTTC.

The chain employs TRBV7-2 and TRBJ2-7; TRBD2 aligns across 14 bases. The CDR3 extends over 18 amino acids. Germline V gene sequence: CDR1 SGHTA, CDR2 FQGNSA. V lost 6 bases, J lost 0 bases, and 10 bases stayed unmatched. CDR3 in DNA: TGTGCCAGCAGAAAACCGGGACTAGCGGGGGCTAGCTCCTACGAGCAGTACTTC. This encodes CASRKPGLAGASSYEQYF. Filled out from reference TRBV7-2 and TRBJ2-7, the complete variable domain reads GAGVSQSPSNKVTEKGKDVELRCDPISGHTALYWYRQSLGQGLEFLIYFQGNSAPDKSGLPSDRFSAERTGGSVSTLTIQRTQQEDSAVYLCASRKPGLAGASSYEQYFGPGTRLTVT.

The rearrangement joins TRBV7-9 to TRBJ1-2; 7 nucleotides align to TRBD1. CDR3 length: 14 residues. The germline CDR1 and CDR2 sequences are SEHNR and FQNEAQ (reference sequence). The ends lost 0 bases at V and 8 bases at J; junction bases unmatched: 6. The CDR3 protein is CASSLALGQQGYTF. Written as DNA, the CDR3 is TGTGCCAGCAGCTTAGCACTGGGACAGCAGGGCTACACCTTC.

The genes are TRBV9 and TRBJ2-1; D is possibly TRBD2 (6 bases). V was cut by 0 bases and J by 3 bases, with 13 bases left in between. Germline V gives CDR1 SGDLS, CDR2 YYNGEE. This CDR3 is built from 16 residues. CDR3 in amino acids: CASSVAGGLSYNEQFF. CDR3 coding DNA: TGTGCCAGCAGCGTAGCCGGGGGATTGAGCTACAATGAGCAGTTCTTC.

The chain joins TRBV7-9 to TRBJ2-3; 14 bases map to TRBD2. The CDR3 loop spans 17 amino acids. After removal of 5 bases from V and 6 bases from J, the junction contained 10 bases not matched to a gene. From germline, CDR1 is SEHNR and CDR2 FQNEAQ (reference sequence). The CDR3: CASSARLAGGPEDTQYF. The DNA for the CDR3 is TGTGCCAGCAGCGCAAGACTAGCGGGGGGGCCCGAGGATACGCAGTATTTT.

The V call is TRBV28, the J call TRBJ2-7; 7 bases map to TRBD1. Per the germline V gene, CDR1 is MDHEN and CDR2 is SYDVKM. The CDR3 totals 15 residues. The V segment lost 4 bases and the J segment 2 bases; nucleotides outside the gene matches: 8. Here the CDR3 reads CASSSPGQATYEQYF. The DNA for the CDR3 is TGTGCCAGCAGTTCCCCTGGACAGGCGACCTACGAGCAGTACTTC. Variable domain in full (rest from reference TRBV28 and TRBJ2-7): DVKVTQSSRYLVKRTGEKVFLECVQDMDHENMFWYRQDPGLGLRLIYFSYDVKMKEKGDIPEGYSVSREKKERFSLILESASTNQTSMYLCASSSPGQATYEQYFGPGTRLTVT.

The V gene is TRBV9, the J gene TRBJ1-2; tentative D call: TRBD1 (5 bases). Per the germline V gene, CDR1 is SGDLS and CDR2 is YYNGEE. The CDR3 is 13 residues long. The germline V and J ends were trimmed by 1 base and 8 bases, with 12 bases remaining between them. Here the CDR3 DNA reads TGTGCCAGCAGCGTAACGTCAGGGTACGGCTACACCTTC. Protein sequence: CASSVTSGYGYTF.

A word on this clone: At one end the junction does not follow the germline gene, possibly because of a read error. V gene TRBV7-9 combines with J gene TRBJ1-2; D might be TRBD1 (5 bases). The CDR3 totals 12 residues. The germline V gene has CDR1 SEHNR and CDR2 FQNEAQ (reference sequence). This CDR3 is CSSSAGLYGYTF. The CDR3, as DNA: TGTTCCAGCAGCGCGGGACTTTATGGCTACACCTTC.

V gene TRBV6-1 combines with J gene TRBJ1-1; possibly TRBD1 for D (5 bases). The CDR3 loop spans 13 amino acids. The V gene lost 6 bases and the J gene lost 0 bases, with 8 bases spanning the gap. Germline V gene sequence: CDR1 MNHNS, CDR2 SASEGT. This CDR3 is CASRRQMNTEAFF. The DNA for the CDR3 is TGTGCCAGCAGGAGACAGATGAACACTGAAGCTTTCTTT.

The rearrangement links TRBV2 to TRBJ2-3, with 7 bases matching TRBD1. With 6 bases clipped from V and 3 bases from J, the junction kept 9 bases outside the gene matches. Looked up from germline, CDR1 is SNHLY and CDR2 is FYNNEI. This CDR3 contains 15 residues. CDR3 bases: TGTGCCAGCAGGAGACAGGGTACGGGAACAGATACGCAGTATTTT. The encoded protein is CASRRQGTGTDTQYF.

The J gene is TRBJ2-7, the V gene TRBV2; 12 nucleotides match TRBD1. The V segment lost 4 bases and the J segment 6 bases; nucleotides outside the gene matches: 7. Germline V lookup: CDR1 SNHLY, CDR2 FYNNEI. The CDR3 is 15 residues long. CDR3: CASSGPGQGASEQYF. CDR3 sequence (DNA): TGTGCCAGCAGTGGACCGGGACAGGGGGCCAGCGAGCAGTACTTC.

On this clone itself: Its ends do not fully match the called genes, so a read error is possible. The chain combines TRBV5-1 with TRBJ2-3; 7 nucleotides line up with TRBD1. The germline V gene has CDR1 SGHRS and CDR2 YFSETQ. This CDR3 is built from 16 residues. CDR3 DNA sequence: TGCGCCAGCAGCCCGAACGACATTCCTGGGACAGATACGCGGTATTTT. Translating it yields CASSPNDIPGTDTRYF.

As to this clone: The sample holds other DNA sequences that translate to the same CDR3. The chain has TRBV30 and TRBJ1-2, with TRBD1 matching 10 bases. V was clipped by 4 bases and J by 2 bases; unmatched bases: 1. The CDR3 runs to 13 residues. Germline V gene data show CDR1 as GTSNPN and CDR2 as SVGIG (reference sequence). CDR3 nucleotides: TGTGCCTGGAAGGACAGGGGGAACTATGGCTACACCTTC. This gives the protein CAWKDRGNYGYTF.

This clone was counted once. This sequence joins TRBV15 and TRBJ2-6, with a tentative D call TRBD1 (6 bases). Trimming removed 1 base from V and 2 bases from J, with 6 bases in between. Germline lookup yields CDR1 LNHNV and CDR2 YYDKDF (reference sequence). The CDR3 loop spans 15 amino acids. This CDR3 is CATSRAGAGANVLTF. Here the CDR3 DNA reads TGTGCCACCAGCAGAGCAGGGGCTGGGGCCAACGTCCTGACTTTC.

This clone appeared once. The chain couples TRBV9 to TRBJ2-5; 9 bases match TRBD1. This CDR3 is built from 14 residues. Trimming took 3 bases from V and 4 from J; bases not matched to a gene: 4. Germline V gives CDR1 SGDLS, CDR2 YYNGEE. The CDR3 DNA reads TGTGCCAGCAGCGGGGGACAGGGACGAGAGACCCAGTACTTC. This encodes CASSGGQGRETQYF. The variable domain in full, completed from reference TRBV9 and TRBJ2-5, reads DSGVTQTPKHLITATGQRVTLRCSPRSGDLSVYWYQQSLDQGLQFLIQYYNGEERAKGNILERFSAQQFPDLHSELNLSSLELGDSALYFCASSGGQGRETQYFGPGTRLLVL.

The gene calls are TRBV5-1 and TRBJ1-3; tentative D call: TRBD1 (5 bases). Germline values: CDR1 SGHRS, CDR2 YFSETQ. V was trimmed by 4 bases and J by 2 bases, leaving 7 bases between them. This CDR3 contains 13 residues. CDR3 protein: CASSRGTGNTIYF. In DNA, the CDR3 is TGCGCCAGCAGCCGGGGGACTGGAAACACCATATATTTT.

CDR3 sequence reads: CASSIKVSEKLFF. CDR3 DNA: TGTGCCAGTAGTATAAAAGTCAGTGAAAAACTGTTTTTT. The chain joins TRBV19 to TRBJ1-4; D unclear. CDR3 length: 13 amino acids. The V and J ends lost 2 bases and 7 bases respectively, with 8 bases between them. CDR1 and CDR2 from the germline V gene are LNHDA and SQIVND (reference sequence). The full variable domain, completed using reference TRBV19 and TRBJ1-4, is DGGITQSPKYLFRKEGQNVTLSCEQNLNHDAMYWYRQDPGQGLRLIYYSQIVNDFQKGDIAEGYSVSREKKESFPLTVTSAQKNPTAFYLCASSIKVSEKLFFGSGTQLSVL.